This T cell receptor (beta chain) was found in a study of Tregs in tolerant kidney transplant recipients. The study's findings and limits: Changing PCR primers prevented nucleotide comparison between some patients' samples. Tregs expanded with activated donor B cells seemed most donor-specific.

The germline V gene has CDR1 DFQATT and CDR2 SNEGSKA (reference sequence). CDR3 length: 11 amino acids. V lost 5 bases and J lost 4, with 8 bases in between. The assay was immunoSEQ multiplex PCR, and TCRdb's table has in-frame clones only and misses some. The sample has about 55,000 clones; over 80% are singletons. A remark on this clone: What it recognizes is unknown.

Related graft donors supplied nonmyeloablative bone marrow transplants, and mixed chimerism was transient. Unstimulated Tregs (CD4+CD25+CD127-) and CD4+CD25- non-Tregs were sorted from PBMCs. V gene TRBV20-1 combines with J gene TRBJ1-2; no definite D call. Sequences were derived from CD8+ T cells from blood (PBMCs), sampled 24 months after the transplant. The receptor's source is a human patient who received a combined kidney and bone marrow transplant. Some of the T cells may derive from the graft donor. CDR3 region: CSAWRLYGYTF. In DNA, the CDR3 is TGCAGTGCTTGGAGACTCTATGGCTACACCTTC.